This passage covers 13 T cell receptor beta chains from one sample sequenced in a study of radiotherapy plus CTLA-4 blockade in lung cancer. Method: immunoSEQ multiplex PCR; TCRdb's copy keeps in-frame clones and lacks some. The sample lists about 77,000 clones; 70% to 80% were seen once. The sample here was peripheral blood, taken from a patient treated with radiotherapy plus ipilimumab. These receptors all come from a human donor with non-small cell lung cancer whose response to radiotherapy plus ipilimumab could not be evaluated.

The genes are TRBV30 and TRBJ1-1; TRBD1 aligns across 7 bases. This CDR3 has 12 residues. Per the germline V gene, CDR1 is GTSNPN and CDR2 is SVGIG (reference sequence). V lost 1 base, J lost 10 bases, and 6 bases stayed unmatched. CDR3 nucleotide sequence: TGTGCCTGGAGTGAAACAGGGGTAGGAGCTTTCTTT. It translates to CAWSETGVGAFF.

The chain carries TRBV7-9 and TRBJ1-5; 7 bases match TRBD1. The CDR3 is made up of 15 amino acids. With 1 base clipped from V and 4 bases from J, the junction kept 4 bases outside the gene matches. Germline lookup yields CDR1 SEHNR and CDR2 FQNEAQ (reference sequence). The chain's CDR3 is CASSLGGQLNQPQHF. The CDR3 DNA reads as TGTGCCAGCAGCTTAGGGGGACAGCTAAATCAGCCCCAGCATTTT.

This chain links TRBV10-3 with TRBJ2-1; TRBD2 matches at 11 bases. Unmatched junction bases numbered 8, after V lost 10 bases and J lost 6 bases. CDR3 length equals 14 residues. Per the germline V gene, CDR1 is ENHRY and CDR2 is SYGVKD. The CDR3 DNA reads as TGTGCCACAAAACTAGCGGGAGATGGCAATGAGCAGTTCTTC. Translated, it gives CATKLAGDGNEQFF.

This clone was counted between two and nine times. This chain connects TRBV9 to TRBJ1-4; D gene unclear. CDR3 length: 16 amino acids. CDR1 and CDR2 (germline): SGDLS, YYNGEE. The V end was cut by 4 bases, the J end by 7 bases, with 20 bases between. CDR3 in DNA: TGTGCCAGCAGCTTTAGCCATTCCTCGGGAGGTGAAAAACTGTTTTTT. As protein: CASSFSHSSGGEKLFF.

Comments on this clone: The sample holds other DNA sequences that translate to the same CDR3. The chain combines TRBV6-5 with TRBJ1-5; no firm D call. The CDR3 has 11 residues. Germline loops: CDR1 MNHEY, CDR2 SVGAGI. Trimming took off 8 bases at V and 5 bases at J, with 7 bases between the two ends. CDR3 sequence reads: CASGSHQPQHF. In DNA, the CDR3 is TGTGCCAGCGGCAGTCATCAGCCCCAGCATTTT.

The rearrangement joins TRBV18 to TRBJ2-7; D possibly corresponds to TRBD2 (6 bases). The CDR3 loop spans 13 amino acids. V lost 2 bases, J lost 6 bases, and 11 bases lay in between. The germline gives CDR1 KGHSH, CDR2 LQKENI. The CDR3 DNA sequence: TGTGCCAGCTCACCAAGGGACTTCCCCGAGCAGTACTTC. Translation gives CASSPRDFPEQYF.

Only a few counts were recorded for this clone. The chain employs TRBV19 and TRBJ2-7, with TRBD1 matching over 7 bases. Germline V gives CDR1 LNHDA, CDR2 SQIVND (reference sequence). J was trimmed by 2 bases and V by 8 bases; bases with no gene match: 6. The CDR3 extends over 13 amino acids. The CDR3 spells CASSSGTAYEQYF. CDR3 nucleotides: TGTGCCAGTTCATCCGGGACAGCCTACGAGCAGTACTTC.

This clone was seen only a few times. The chain combines TRBV11-1 with TRBJ2-1, with TRBD1 identical over 11 bases. CDR3 length: 17 amino acids. J was trimmed by 8 bases and V by 3 bases; bases with no gene match: 12. Germline assignment: CDR1 SGHAT and CDR2 FQDESV (reference sequence). In DNA form, the CDR3 reads TGTGCCAGCAGCTTCGGACAGGGGGCTTTTGGGATCGATGAGCAGTTCTTC. Its translation is CASSFGQGAFGIDEQFF.

The chain employs TRBV2 and TRBJ2-3, with 13 bases fitting TRBD2. The CDR3 spans 17 residues. The V gene end was trimmed by 6 bases and the J gene end by 6 bases; junction bases not matched to a gene: 12. The germline V gene has CDR1 SNHLY and CDR2 FYNNEI. CDR3 coding DNA: TGTGCCAGCAGAGATTGGACTAGCGGGGGCCAATTCGATACGCAGTATTTT. Encoded protein: CASRDWTSGGQFDTQYF.

The J gene is TRBJ2-1, the V gene TRBV19; 7 nucleotides align to TRBD1. The CDR3 covers 14 residues. Germline CDR1 LNHDA, CDR2 SQIVND (reference sequence). Trimming removed 6 bases from V and 6 bases from J; junction bases left unmatched: 8. The CDR3 protein is CASSDLTGLNEQFF. DNA of the CDR3: TGTGCCAGTAGCGATCTGACAGGGCTCAATGAGCAGTTCTTC.

The chain uses TRBV28 and TRBJ2-6; 8 nucleotides line up with TRBD1. V lost 5 bases, J lost 0 bases, and 9 bases stayed unmatched. The CDR3 consists of 18 residues. Germline CDR1 is MDHEN and CDR2 is SYDVKM. The CDR3 region is CASSLQGVIPSGANVLTF. The CDR3 coding sequence is TGTGCCAGCAGTCTACAGGGGGTTATCCCCTCTGGGGCCAACGTCCTGACTTTC.

The chain employs TRBV15 and TRBJ1-5; D unclear. V was trimmed by 0 bases and J by 4 bases, leaving 13 bases between them. CDR3 length: 16 amino acids. Germline V gene lookup returns CDR1 LNHNV and CDR2 YYDKDF (reference sequence). The CDR3: CATSRDPGVGNQPQHF. DNA for the CDR3: TGTGCCACCAGCAGAGATCCCGGGGTAGGGAATCAGCCCCAGCATTTT.

V gene TRBV28 combines with J gene TRBJ2-5, with 14 positions matching TRBD2. Germline V lookup: CDR1 MDHEN, CDR2 SYDVKM. This CDR3 comprises 18 residues. V shed 2 bases and J 2 bases; nucleotides not matched to a gene: 7. The CDR3 reads CASSLLGLAGGIQETQYF. CDR3 coding DNA: TGTGCCAGCAGTTTACTCGGACTAGCGGGGGGAATACAAGAGACCCAGTACTTC.